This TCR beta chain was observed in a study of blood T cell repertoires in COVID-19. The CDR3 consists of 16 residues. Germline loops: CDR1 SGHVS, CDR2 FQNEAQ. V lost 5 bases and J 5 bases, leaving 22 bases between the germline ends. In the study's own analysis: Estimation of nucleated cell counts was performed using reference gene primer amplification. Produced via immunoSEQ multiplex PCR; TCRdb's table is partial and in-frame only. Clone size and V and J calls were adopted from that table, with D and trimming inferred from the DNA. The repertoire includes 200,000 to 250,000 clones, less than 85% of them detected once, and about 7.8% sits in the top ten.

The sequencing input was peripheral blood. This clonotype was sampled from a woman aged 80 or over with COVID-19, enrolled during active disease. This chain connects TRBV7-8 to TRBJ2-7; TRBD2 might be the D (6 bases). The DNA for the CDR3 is TGTGCCAGCAGCCCTCAATGGACCCGGGGGAGGAACGAGCAGTACTTC. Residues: CASSPQWTRGRNEQYF.